The subject of this entry is one TCR beta chain. The antigen is undetermined. The data are from a study of beta chain features in type 1 diabetes. Broader study findings: Among patients with Type 1 diabetes, TCRB CDR3s were moderately but significantly shorter in every one of the four CD4+ subsets. Sequencing of cDNA might inflate the share of cells that strongly express TCR.

Looked up from germline, CDR1 is SGHNT and CDR2 is YYREEE (reference sequence). Trimming took off 6 bases at V and 0 bases at J, with 17 bases between the two ends. CDR3 length: 16 amino acids. Reverse transcription of all isolated RNA meant that expressed TCRB transcripts were sequenced. Here immunoSEQ multiplex PCR was the method, and the copy in TCRdb shows in-frame clones only, minus some. This table has under 300,000 clones, 16% appearing once. This rearrangement joins TRBV5-4 to TRBJ2-3; no clear D. The sequenced sample consisted of naive CD4+ T cells from blood. The sequence derives from a man aged 30 to 45 with type 1 diabetes. CDR3 coding DNA: TGTGCCAGCACCGCTCGGGTGATTTCTAGCACAGATACGCAGTATTTT. The encoded protein is CASTARVISSTDTQYF.